This TCR beta chain emerged from a study of cytomegalovirus exposure and HLA in healthy donors. About the study: Assignment to the Caucasian-associated ancestry cluster applied to approximately 80% of the approximately 380 genotyped donors.

V gave up 3 bases and J gave up 11 bases; unmatched junction bases: 26. CDR3 length: 19 amino acids. The germline V gene has CDR1 SEHNR and CDR2 FQNEAQ (reference sequence). Researchers ran the PCR with 60 Vbeta and 13 Jbeta primers. Sequencing used immunoSEQ multiplex PCR; TCRdb keeps in-frame clones, though not all of them. The data contain under 120,000 clones, less than 80% of them seen just once; the ten biggest clones take up around 3.1%. Specimen: PBMCs. This receptor was obtained from a woman aged 40 to 50 in good health and CMV-seronegative. This chain uses TRBV7-9 with TRBJ2-5, with 8 nucleotides matching TRBD2. Written as DNA, the CDR3 is TGTGCCAGCAGCTTCCCCATCACTAGCGGAGCCGGGAGTAACGTGGAGCAGTACTTC. This gives the protein CASSFPITSGAGSNVEQYF.